This T cell receptor beta chain was sequenced during a study of beta chain features in type 1 diabetes. General study findings and limits: The study found that naive, central memory and Treg TCRB repertoires appeared more similar in patients than in healthy donors. Among type 1 diabetes patients, VDJ junctions had fewer insertions and more deletions.

Comment on this clone: Antigen: not known.

All of the isolated RNA was reverse transcribed, so expressed TCRB transcripts were sequenced. Assay: immunoSEQ multiplex PCR; the TCRdb copy retains only in-frame clones and omits some. The sample has 300,000 to 400,000 clones, approximately 11% seen once. V was clipped by 5 bases and J by 4 bases; unmatched bases: 6. There are 14 residues in the CDR3. The V gene's germline CDR1 is LNHDA and CDR2 SQIVND (reference sequence). The sample was naive CD4+ T cells from blood. The chain recombines TRBV19 with TRBJ2-7; 9 nucleotides match TRBD2. This TCR came from a woman younger than 45 in good health. The CDR3 DNA reads TGTGCCAGTAGTGGAAGCGGGAGGAGGTACGAGCAGTACTTC. This gives the protein CASSGSGRRYEQYF.